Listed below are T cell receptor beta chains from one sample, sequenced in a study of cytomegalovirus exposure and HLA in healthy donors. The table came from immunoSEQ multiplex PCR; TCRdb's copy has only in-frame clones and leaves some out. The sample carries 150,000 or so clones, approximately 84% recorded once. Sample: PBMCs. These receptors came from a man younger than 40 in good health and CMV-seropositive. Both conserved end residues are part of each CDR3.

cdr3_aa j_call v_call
CASSERADSYEQYF TRBJ2-7 TRBV7-3
CASASSGADTQYF TRBJ2-3 TRBV6-5
CASGPGQVKETQYF TRBJ2-5 TRBV19
CASSYEQGRYEQYF TRBJ2-7 TRBV6-5
CSVQTVLSTEAFF TRBJ1-1 TRBV29-1
CASSLGSVANEQFF TRBJ2-1 TRBV5-1
CASSRGQAYEQYF TRBJ2-7 TRBV19
CASRVDSSGNTIYF TRBJ1-3 TRBV7-6
CAVRKQGFRNYGYTF TRBJ1-2 TRBV7-9
CASSVPRGRLAGATGELFF TRBJ2-2 TRBV9